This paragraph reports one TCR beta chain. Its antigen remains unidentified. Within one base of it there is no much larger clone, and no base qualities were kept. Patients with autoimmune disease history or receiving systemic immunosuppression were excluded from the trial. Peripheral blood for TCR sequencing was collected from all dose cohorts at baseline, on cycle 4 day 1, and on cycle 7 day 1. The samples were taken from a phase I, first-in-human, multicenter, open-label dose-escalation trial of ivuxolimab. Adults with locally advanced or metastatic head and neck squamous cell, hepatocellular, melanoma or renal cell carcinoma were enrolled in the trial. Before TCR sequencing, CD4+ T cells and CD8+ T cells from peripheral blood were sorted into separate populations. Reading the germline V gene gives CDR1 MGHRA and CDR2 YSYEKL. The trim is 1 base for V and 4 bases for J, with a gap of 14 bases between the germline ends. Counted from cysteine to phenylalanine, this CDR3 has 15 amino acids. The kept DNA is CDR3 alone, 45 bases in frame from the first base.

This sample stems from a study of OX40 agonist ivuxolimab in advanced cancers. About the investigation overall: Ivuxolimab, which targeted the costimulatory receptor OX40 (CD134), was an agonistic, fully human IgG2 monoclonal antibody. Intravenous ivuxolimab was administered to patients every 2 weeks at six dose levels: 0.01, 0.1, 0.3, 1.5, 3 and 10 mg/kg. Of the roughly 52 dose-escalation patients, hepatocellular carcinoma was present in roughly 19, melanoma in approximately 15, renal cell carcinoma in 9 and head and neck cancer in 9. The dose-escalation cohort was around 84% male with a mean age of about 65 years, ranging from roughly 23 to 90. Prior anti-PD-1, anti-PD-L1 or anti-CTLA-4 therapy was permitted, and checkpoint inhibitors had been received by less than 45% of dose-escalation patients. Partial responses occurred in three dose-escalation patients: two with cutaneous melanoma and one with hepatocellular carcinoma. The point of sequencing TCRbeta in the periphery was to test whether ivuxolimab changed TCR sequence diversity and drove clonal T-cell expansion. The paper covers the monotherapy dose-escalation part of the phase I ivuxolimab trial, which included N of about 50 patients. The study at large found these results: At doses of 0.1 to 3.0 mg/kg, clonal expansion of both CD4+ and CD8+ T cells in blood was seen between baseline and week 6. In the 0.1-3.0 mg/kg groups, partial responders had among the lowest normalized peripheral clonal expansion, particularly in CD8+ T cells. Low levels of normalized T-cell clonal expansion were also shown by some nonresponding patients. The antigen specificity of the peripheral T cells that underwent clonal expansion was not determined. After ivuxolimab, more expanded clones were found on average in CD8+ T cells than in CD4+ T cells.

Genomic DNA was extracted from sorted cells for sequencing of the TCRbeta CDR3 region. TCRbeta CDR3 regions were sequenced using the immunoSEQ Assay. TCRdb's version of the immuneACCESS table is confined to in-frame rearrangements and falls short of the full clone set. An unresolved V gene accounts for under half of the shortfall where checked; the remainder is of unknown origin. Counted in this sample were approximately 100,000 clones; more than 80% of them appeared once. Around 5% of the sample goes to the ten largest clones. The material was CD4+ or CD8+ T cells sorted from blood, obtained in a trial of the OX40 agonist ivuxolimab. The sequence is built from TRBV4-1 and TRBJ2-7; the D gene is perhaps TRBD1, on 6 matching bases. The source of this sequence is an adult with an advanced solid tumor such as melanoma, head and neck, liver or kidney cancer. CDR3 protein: CASSQVPGQTYEQYF. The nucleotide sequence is TGCGCCAGCAGCCAAGTACCGGGACAAACTTACGAGCAGTACTTC.